Below, 30 T cell receptor beta chains from the same sample are listed, as sequenced in a study of Tregs in tolerant kidney transplant recipients. The assay was immunoSEQ multiplex PCR, and TCRdb's table has in-frame clones only and misses some. The table has around 230,000 clones, roughly four fifths seen once; the top ten hold about 0.58%. Sequenced material: CD4+ T cells from blood. The receptor source for this set is a human donor in good health.

The rearrangement joins TRBV10-2 to TRBJ1-2; maybe TRBD1 (6 bases). The CDR3 totals 15 residues. V lost 2 bases and J lost 5, with 15 bases in between. Germline CDR1 and CDR2: WSHSY and SAAADI. The CDR3: CASSERGGRGYGYTF. CDR3 bases: TGCGCCAGCAGTGAGCGGGGCGGGAGGGGGTATGGCTACACCTTC.

The chain recombines TRBV7-2 with TRBJ2-7; 11 bases fit TRBD2. The V and J ends lost 5 bases and 3 bases, in that order; junction bases with no gene match: 6. The CDR3 has 15 residues. Germline lookup yields CDR1 SGHTA and CDR2 FQGNSA. CDR3 region: CASSPGGTSGYEQYF. CDR3 nucleotides: TGTGCCAGCAGCCCTGGTGGGACTAGCGGCTACGAGCAGTACTTC.

The chain's CDR3 is CASSLDILAAGQGYTF. The CDR3 DNA is TGTGCCAGCAGCTTAGATATCCTGGCCGCAGGTCAGGGCTACACCTTC. The V gene is TRBV11-2, the J gene TRBJ1-2, with D uncertain. Per the germline V gene, CDR1 is SGHAT and CDR2 is FQNNGV. The germline V and J ends were trimmed by 0 bases and 8 bases, with 19 bases remaining between them. The CDR3 is 16 residues long.

This clone was counted a few times. The chain employs TRBV7-9 and TRBJ1-3; D is ambiguous. Germline V gene lookup returns CDR1 SEHNR and CDR2 FQNEAQ (reference sequence). This CDR3 comprises 12 residues. Between the trimmed V and J ends, which lost 6 bases and 0 bases, there was a span of 3 bases. CDR3 sequence: CASRNSGNTIYF. DNA for the CDR3: TGTGCCAGCAGGAACTCTGGAAACACCATATATTTT.

V and J are TRBV7-3 and TRBJ1-1; D call uncertain. Germline V gene lookup returns CDR1 SGHTA and CDR2 FQGTGA. Trimming took off 5 bases at V and 4 bases at J, with 11 bases between the two ends. This CDR3 is 13 amino acids long. This CDR3 reads CASSEGPGTEAFF. Here the CDR3 DNA reads TGTGCCAGCAGCGAAGGTCCCGGCACTGAAGCTTTCTTT.

The chain joins TRBV5-1 to TRBJ2-1; 13 bases match TRBD2. This CDR3 contains 17 residues. Germline V gene lookup returns CDR1 SGHRS and CDR2 YFSETQ. Losses at the gene ends were 3 bases for V and 4 bases for J; bases not matched to a gene: 7. The CDR3 loop is CASSSGPLAGGYNEQFF. The CDR3 DNA sequence: TGCGCCAGCAGCTCCGGCCCACTAGCGGGGGGGTACAATGAGCAGTTCTTC.

The rearrangement joins TRBV6-6 to TRBJ1-3; D is perhaps TRBD1 (6 bases). There are 16 residues in the CDR3. Per the germline V gene, CDR1 is MNHNY and CDR2 is SVGAGI (reference sequence). The germline V and J ends were trimmed by 0 bases and 0 bases, with 9 bases remaining between them. In DNA, the CDR3 is TGTGCCAGCAGTTACTCGGGGGGCAGCTCTGGAAACACCATATATTTT. Protein sequence: CASSYSGGSSGNTIYF.

The rearrangement joins TRBV9 to TRBJ1-3; the D is unclear. Trimming stripped 3 bases from V and 4 bases from J, with 8 bases between. The germline CDR1 and CDR2 sequences are SGDLS and YYNGEE. This CDR3 has 13 residues. CDR3 loop: CASSADEGNTIYF. CDR3 nucleotides: TGTGCCAGCAGCGCCGACGAGGGAAACACCATATATTTT.

V gene TRBV18 combines with J gene TRBJ2-7; weak D call: TRBD2 (6 bases). Trimming shortened V by 1 base and J by 6 bases, and 16 bases separated the two germline ends. Germline loops: CDR1 KGHSH, CDR2 LQKENI. The CDR3 is 15 residues long. CDR3 in amino acids: CASSPRAASAIEQYF. As DNA, the CDR3 is TGTGCCAGCTCACCACGCGCGGCTAGCGCAATCGAGCAGTACTTC.

The chain couples TRBV7-3 to TRBJ1-2, with D perhaps matching TRBD1 (6 bases). This CDR3 is 13 amino acids long. Trimming removed 0 bases at V and 5 bases at J, with 7 bases between. Germline V gene data show CDR1 as SGHTA and CDR2 as FQGTGA. Here the CDR3 DNA reads TGTGCCAGCAGCTTAACGGGGGCATATGGCTACACCTTC. This codes for CASSLTGAYGYTF.

This sequence joins TRBV12-5 and TRBJ2-1; the D gene is possibly TRBD2 (5 bases). Germline assignment: CDR1 LGHNT and CDR2 FRNRAP. This CDR3 comprises 14 residues. With 9 bases removed from V and 0 bases from J, the gap between germline ends came to 12 bases. The CDR3 DNA reads as TGTGCTAGGGGTGCTGGGAGCTCCTACAATGAGCAGTTCTTC. It yields the protein CARGAGSSYNEQFF.

The rearrangement links TRBV7-2 to TRBJ1-3; D is perhaps TRBD1 (5 bases). The germline V and J ends were trimmed by 1 base and 1 base, with 8 bases remaining between them. Germline V CDR1 and CDR2: SGHTA, FQGNSA. CDR3 size: 15 residues. CDR3 DNA: TGTGCCAGCAGCTTAGTTGGGGGTTCTGGAAACACCATATATTTT. Translating it yields CASSLVGGSGNTIYF.

This clone occurred a few times. The rearrangement links TRBV2 to TRBJ1-5; D may be TRBD1 (5 bases). Looked up from germline, CDR1 is SNHLY and CDR2 is FYNNEI. The germline V and J ends were trimmed by 6 bases and 7 bases, with 10 bases remaining between them. The CDR3 spans 12 residues. CDR3 DNA: TGTGCCAGCAGCCCGCAGGGACAGCCCCAGCATTTT. It specifies CASSPQGQPQHF.

The chain couples TRBV18 to TRBJ1-1, with D perhaps matching TRBD1 (6 bases). Per germline, CDR1 KGHSH and CDR2 LQKENI. The length of the CDR3 is 13 residues. Trimming removed 6 bases at V and 1 base at J, with 9 bases between. CDR3 in DNA: TGTGCCAGCTCCGACAGGAGGAACACTGAAGCTTTCTTT. This gives the protein CASSDRRNTEAFF.

This chain links TRBV9 with TRBJ2-1, with TRBD2 identical over 12 bases. CDR3 size: 15 residues. CDR1 is SGDLS and CDR2 is YYNGEE in the germline V gene. J was trimmed by 6 bases and V by 2 bases; bases with no gene match: 3. CDR3 nucleotide sequence: TGTGCCAGCAGCGTTACTAGCGGGGGGTTCAATGAGCAGTTCTTC. Its translation: CASSVTSGGFNEQFF.

The chain recombines TRBV4-1 with TRBJ1-2; 7 nucleotides align to TRBD1. V was pared by 0 bases and J by 5 bases, with 9 bases of the junction left unmatched. The length of the CDR3 is 16 residues. Germline values: CDR1 MGHRA, CDR2 YSYEKL. DNA for the CDR3: TGCGCCAGCAGCCAAGATCCGACAGGGAGGGGATATGGCTACACCTTC. Its protein product is CASSQDPTGRGYGYTF.

CDR3 in DNA: TGTGCCAGCAGCCCCGGGACTAGCGGCGTGGGAAGACGCGAGCAGTACTTC. Its translation: CASSPGTSGVGRREQYF. The chain combines TRBV5-4 with TRBJ2-7, with 11 bases aligning to TRBD2. Germline CDR1 reads SGHNT; CDR2 reads YYREEE (reference sequence). The CDR3 sequence is 17 residues long. The ends lost 4 bases at V and 6 bases at J; junction bases unmatched: 15.

This clone occurred once. The chain is built from TRBV19 and TRBJ1-5; D gene ambiguous. This CDR3 has 14 residues. Between the trimmed V and J ends, which lost 5 bases and 7 bases, there was a span of 15 bases. Germline CDR1 reads LNHDA; CDR2 reads SQIVND (reference sequence). The CDR3 DNA sequence: TGTGCCAGTAGTTTAGGTCGGATAGGGCAGCCCCAGCATTTT. Translating it yields CASSLGRIGQPQHF.

The chain's CDR3 is CASSGSGTSKVELFF. DNA of the CDR3: TGTGCCAGCAGCGGTTCCGGGACTAGCAAGGTGGAGCTGTTTTTT. The chain links TRBV7-2 to TRBJ2-2; TRBD2 agrees at 9 bases. This CDR3 is 15 amino acids long. The germline gives CDR1 SGHTA, CDR2 FQGNSA. V shed 5 bases, J shed 10 bases, and the junction held 11 bases outside the gene matches. Complete variable domain (other parts from reference TRBV7-2 and TRBJ2-2): GAGVSQSPSNKVTEKGKDVELRCDPISGHTALYWYRQSLGQGLEFLIYFQGNSAPDKSGLPSDRFSAERTGGSVSTLTIQRTQQEDSAVYLCASSGSGTSKVELFFGEGSRLTVL.

The chain combines TRBV19 with TRBJ1-2; 8 nucleotides align to TRBD1. The V segment lost 7 bases and the J segment 3 bases; nucleotides outside the gene matches: 7. The germline V gene has CDR1 LNHDA and CDR2 SQIVND (reference sequence). The CDR3 has 14 amino acids. CDR3: CASTKDRADYGYTF. In DNA, the CDR3 is TGTGCCAGTACTAAGGACAGGGCGGACTATGGCTACACCTTC.

V gene TRBV5-5 combines with J gene TRBJ1-1; unclear D gene. V shed 2 bases and J shed 6 bases, with 17 bases lying between them. The germline gives CDR1 SGHKS, CDR2 YYEKEE (reference sequence). The CDR3 covers 15 residues. Written as DNA, the CDR3 is TGTGCCAGCAGCTTCCAGGACTCCGGAACAGCTGAAGCTTTCTTT. This encodes CASSFQDSGTAEAFF.

V usage is TRBV30 and J usage is TRBJ2-3, with TRBD2 matching over 8 bases. This CDR3 spans 14 amino acids. From germline, CDR1 is GTSNPN and CDR2 SVGIG (reference sequence). The junction had 2 bases not matched to a gene; V was cut back by 0 bases and J by 3 bases. CDR3 sequence reads: CAWSVRGGTDTQYF. The CDR3 region has the DNA TGTGCCTGGAGTGTACGGGGGGGAACAGATACGCAGTATTTT.

The chain joins TRBV5-1 to TRBJ1-1, with D possibly TRBD1 on 5 matching bases. The CDR3 is 15 amino acids. Germline assignment: CDR1 SGHRS and CDR2 YFSETQ. V gave up 4 bases and J gave up 4 bases, with 17 bases separating them. Written as DNA, the CDR3 is TGCGCCAGCAGCCTACAAAACCAGGGTACCACTGAAGCTTTCTTT. Protein: CASSLQNQGTTEAFF.

This chain joins TRBV5-4 and TRBJ2-3; 8 positions agree with TRBD2. Germline values: CDR1 SGHNT, CDR2 YYREEE (reference sequence). V shed 0 bases, J shed 7 bases, and the junction held 7 bases outside the gene matches. The CDR3 sequence is 15 residues long. CDR3 residues: CASSLDSGAENTQYF. CDR3 coding DNA: TGTGCCAGCAGCTTGGATAGCGGGGCTGAAAATACGCAGTATTTT.

V and J are TRBV5-1 and TRBJ1-1; 8 bases map to TRBD1. The CDR3 totals 16 residues. V trimming: 1 base; J trimming: 0 bases; junction bases outside the gene matches: 5. CDR1 and CDR2 (germline): SGHRS, YFSETQ. CDR3 amino acids: CASSLRRQGLNTEAFF. CDR3 nucleotides: TGCGCCAGCAGCTTGAGGCGACAGGGGTTGAACACTGAAGCTTTCTTT.

The chain carries TRBV6-1 and TRBJ1-4; the match to TRBD1 covers 7 bases. With 8 bases clipped from V and 8 bases from J, the junction kept 8 bases outside the gene matches. Germline loops: CDR1 MNHNS, CDR2 SASEGT. The length of the CDR3 is 13 residues. CDR3 sequence (DNA): TGTGCCAGCGGCTTGACAGGGTTGGAAAAACTGTTTTTT. Its protein is CASGLTGLEKLFF.

The V call is TRBV19, the J call TRBJ1-3; D might be TRBD1 (6 bases). Germline values: CDR1 LNHDA, CDR2 SQIVND (reference sequence). There are 16 residues in the CDR3. V was cut by 9 bases and J by 4 bases, with 22 bases left in between. CDR3 nucleotides: TGTGCCAGCAGCCCCCCATTGGGGGCGGCGGGAAACACCATATATTTT. Translation: CASSPPLGAAGNTIYF.

In the case of this clone: Within the sample, other DNA sequences also encode this same CDR3. V is TRBV5-1 and J is TRBJ2-5; D gene ambiguous. Germline values: CDR1 SGHRS, CDR2 YFSETQ. CDR3 size: 12 residues. Trimming cost V 0 bases and J 2 bases, with 2 bases left between them. This CDR3 is CASSLGQETQYF. The CDR3, as DNA: TGCGCCAGCAGCTTGGGTCAAGAGACCCAGTACTTC.

V gene TRBV10-1 combines with J gene TRBJ1-2; D gene ambiguous. The CDR3 length is 10 residues. CDR1 is WNHNN and CDR2 is SYGVQD in the germline V gene (reference sequence). V lost 7 bases to trimming and J lost 4 bases, with 4 bases between them. Written as DNA, the CDR3 is TGCGCCAGCACCGTCTATGGCTACACCTTC. Protein sequence: CASTVYGYTF.

CDR3 nucleotides: TGTGCCAGTAGAGGTGGCCACCGTACAGGACACTCGAGGTGGGAGCAGTTCTTC. It specifies CASRGGHRTGHSRWEQFF. The rearrangement links TRBV19 to TRBJ2-1; D possibly corresponds to TRBD1 (5 bases). V dropped 6 bases and J dropped 10 bases, with 31 bases sitting between them. This CDR3 region has 18 residues. Per germline, CDR1 LNHDA and CDR2 SQIVND (reference sequence).